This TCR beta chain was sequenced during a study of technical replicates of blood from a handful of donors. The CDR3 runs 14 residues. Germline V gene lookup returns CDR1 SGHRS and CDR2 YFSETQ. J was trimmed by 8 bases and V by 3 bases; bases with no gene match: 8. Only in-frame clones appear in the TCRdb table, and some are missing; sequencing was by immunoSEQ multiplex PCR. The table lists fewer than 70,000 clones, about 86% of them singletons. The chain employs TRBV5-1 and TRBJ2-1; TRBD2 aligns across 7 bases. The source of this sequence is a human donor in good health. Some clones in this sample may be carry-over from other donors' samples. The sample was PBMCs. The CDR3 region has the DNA TGCGCCAGCAGCTGGGGGACTACCTCCGATGAGCAGTTCTTC. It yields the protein CASSWGTTSDEQFF.